Listed below are T cell receptor beta chains from one sample, sequenced in a study of cytomegalovirus exposure and HLA in healthy donors. Clones were read by immunoSEQ multiplex PCR, and TCRdb kept only the in-frame ones, dropping some. The sample holds about 200,000 clones, 65% to 80% seen once. Sequences were obtained from PBMCs. Source of these receptors: a woman aged 25 to 39 in good health and CMV-seropositive. The CDR3 runs from the conserved cysteine through the conserved F or W. A D gene is named only where the DNA matches it firmly. Part of the rows lack a size; the others show once, few, many or a class for expanded clones.

TRBJ2-5 - TRBV27 - CASSLIGDQETQYF TGTGCCAGCAGTTTAATCGGGGACCAAGAGACCCAGTACTTC
TRBJ1-2 TRBD1 TRBV4-3 - CASRGGAFYGYTF TGCGCCAGCCGAGGGGGCGCGTTCTATGGCTACACCTTC
TRBJ1-1 - TRBV18 - CASSPSGIGTEAFF TGTGCCAGCTCACCATCGGGGATAGGGACTGAAGCTTTCTTT
TRBJ2-7 - TRBV5-4 - CASSPDSFYEQYF TGTGCCAGCAGCCCAGACAGCTTCTACGAGCAGTACTTC
TRBJ1-1 - TRBV13 few CASSPEGVTEAFF TGTGCCAGCAGCCCTGAGGGGGTCACTGAAGCTTTCTTT
TRBJ1-2 - TRBV2 - CASSLRDFTSYGYTF TGTGCCAGTAGTCTTCGGGACTTCACCAGCTATGGCTACACCTTC
TRBJ1-1 - TRBV5-1 few CASSLAGGYTEAFF TGCGCCAGCAGCTTGGCCGGGGGGTACACTGAAGCTTTCTTT
TRBJ2-7 - TRBV6-1 - CASSGYSPEQYF TGTGCCAGCAGTGGCTACTCCCCCGAGCAGTACTTC
TRBJ2-7 - TRBV9 - CASSPDSFSYEQYF TGTGCCAGCAGCCCCGACAGCTTCTCCTACGAGCAGTACTTC
TRBJ2-2 - TRBV5-4 - CASSGAPGELFF TGTGCCAGCAGTGGGGCCCCCGGGGAGCTGTTTTTT
TRBJ2-7 - TRBV6-1 - CASGRASAYEQYF TGTGCCAGCGGGCGGGCGAGCGCCTACGAGCAGTACTTC
TRBJ2-1 - TRBV6-1 many CASSEEGGGSYNEQFF TGTGCCAGCAGTGAAGAAGGGGGTGGGTCCTACAATGAGCAGTTCTTC
TRBJ1-1 - TRBV7-2 - CASTQDNFMNTEAFF TGTGCCAGCACCCAAGACAATTTCATGAACACTGAAGCTTTCTTT
TRBJ1-2 TRBD1 TRBV11-2 - CASSSGTGDYGYTF TGTGCCAGCAGCTCCGGGACAGGGGACTATGGCTACACCTTC
TRBJ2-7 - TRBV5-6 once CASSLDRSYEQYF TGTGCCAGCAGCTTGGACAGGTCCTACGAGCAGTACTTC
TRBJ1-1 - TRBV9 - CASSAGGNTEAFF TGTGCCAGCAGCGCGGGGGGTAACACTGAAGCTTTCTTT
TRBJ2-7 TRBD1 TRBV5-1 few CASSSTAGQVDEQYF TGCGCCAGCAGCTCCACCGCGGGACAGGTTGACGAGCAGTACTTC
TRBJ2-7 TRBD1 TRBV29-1 - CSVDQGAYEQYF TGCAGCGTTGATCAGGGGGCCTACGAGCAGTACTTC
TRBJ1-2 TRBD1 TRBV4-2 - CASSQTGGYGYTF TGTGCCAGCAGTCAAACAGGGGGGTATGGCTACACCTTC
TRBJ2-1 - TRBV5-4 - CASSLRVEQFF TGTGCCAGCAGCCTCCGGGTCGAGCAGTTCTTC
TRBJ2-1 TRBD2 TRBV27 - CASSWLVGGPLIEQFF TGTGCCAGCAGTTGGTTAGTGGGAGGGCCTTTAATCGAGCAGTTCTTC
TRBJ2-2 - TRBV5-6 - CASSLAGFGDTGELFF TGTGCCAGCAGCTTGGCCGGGTTCGGGGACACCGGGGAGCTGTTTTTT
TRBJ1-1 - TRBV5-1 few CASSLARGFGEAFF TGCGCCAGCAGCTTGGCTCGGGGGTTCGGAGAAGCTTTCTTT
TRBJ2-5 - TRBV2 - CASGDRRGGTQYF TGTGCCAGCGGGGACAGGAGGGGGGGGACCCAGTACTTC
TRBJ2-5 - TRBV7-2 - CASSSHLRETQYF TGTGCCAGCAGCTCGCACCTGAGAGAGACCCAGTACTTC
TRBJ2-1 - TRBV6-5 few CASSYGTGGSYNEQFF TGTGCCAGCAGTTACGGTACAGGTGGCTCCTACAATGAGCAGTTCTTC
TRBJ2-5 - TRBV25-1 - CASSDPGGRDWGETQYF TGTGCCAGCAGTGACCCCGGAGGCCGAGACTGGGGAGAGACCCAGTACTTC
TRBJ2-5 - TRBV14 - CASSQDRGAQQETQYF TGTGCCAGCAGCCAGGACCGGGGGGCCCAACAAGAGACCCAGTACTTC
TRBJ2-3 TRBD2 TRBV4-1 - CASSYPSGLSTDTQYF TGCGCCAGCAGCTACCCTAGCGGGTTGAGCACAGATACGCAGTATTTT
TRBJ1-2 - TRBV5-8 - CASSLRVAGIYGYTF TGTGCCAGCAGCTTGAGGGTAGCCGGGATTTATGGCTACACCTTC
TRBJ1-1 TRBD1 TRBV6-1 - CASRLGTGNTEAFF TGTGCCAGCAGACTTGGGACAGGGAACACTGAAGCTTTCTTT
TRBJ2-1 - TRBV23-1 - CASSAGGGLPRAYNEQFF TGCGCCAGCAGTGCCGGAGGGGGCTTGCCAAGGGCCTACAATGAGCAGTTCTTC
TRBJ1-1 TRBD1 TRBV19 - CASSLKQGLVTEAFF TGTGCCAGTAGTCTAAAACAGGGGCTGGTCACTGAAGCTTTCTTT
TRBJ2-3 - TRBV18 - CASSPLGRGDTQYF TGTGCCAGCTCCCCCCTAGGTCGTGGAGATACGCAGTATTTT
TRBJ1-1 - TRBV6-5 - CASSYEGTKAFF TGTGCCAGCAGTTACGAGGGGACTAAGGCTTTCTTT
TRBJ1-2 - TRBV6-6 - CASSYSYDYGYTF TGTGCCAGCAGTTACTCGTATGACTATGGCTACACCTTC
TRBJ2-7 TRBD2 TRBV7-2 few CASSLASGRREQYF TGTGCCAGCAGCTTAGCTAGCGGGAGGAGAGAGCAGTACTTC
TRBJ1-5 - TRBV7-9 - CASSLPGVHQPQHF TGTGCCAGCAGCTTACCAGGGGTGCATCAGCCCCAGCATTTT
TRBJ2-5 TRBD2 TRBV5-1 - CASSLGGSFEETQYF TGCGCCAGCAGCTTAGGCGGGAGTTTCGAAGAGACCCAGTACTTC
TRBJ2-7 - TRBV6-7 - CASSRPEAEGSYEQYF TGTGCCAGCAGCCGACCCGAGGCAGAAGGATCCTACGAGCAGTACTTC
TRBJ2-1 - TRBV19 few CASTSTVSSYNEQFF TGTGCCAGTACCTCGACAGTGAGCTCCTACAATGAGCAGTTCTTC
TRBJ1-2 TRBD1 TRBV5-4 - CASSGTGWDGYTF TGTGCCAGCAGCGGGACAGGGTGGGATGGCTACACCTTC
TRBJ2-5 - TRBV30 - CAWSQLRTEKYF TGTGCCTGGAGCCAGCTAAGAACGGAGAAGTACTTC
TRBJ1-5 TRBD1 TRBV5-1 - CASSWDRAEGQPQHF TGCGCCAGCAGCTGGGACAGGGCGGAGGGTCAGCCCCAGCATTTT
TRBJ1-2 - TRBV27 - CASSSSVTYGYTF TGTGCCAGCAGTTCATCAGTCACTTATGGCTACACCTTC
TRBJ2-5 - TRBV9 - CASSPGQETQYF TGTGCCAGCAGCCCCGGGCAAGAGACCCAGTACTTC
TRBJ1-2 - TRBV20-1 - CLPTGSFGYTF TGCTTGCCCACAGGGTCCTTTGGCTACACCTTC
TRBJ2-7 - TRBV14 - CASSQEGGLREQYF TGTGCCAGCAGCCAGGAGGGGGGGCTAAGGGAGCAGTACTTC
TRBJ1-2 TRBD1 TRBV5-1 - CASSLEDRGGYTF TGCGCCAGCAGCTTGGAGGACAGGGGAGGCTACACCTTC
TRBJ2-2 - TRBV6-5 - CASSYVTVSGELFF TGTGCCAGCAGTTACGTTACCGTGAGCGGGGAGCTGTTTTTT
TRBJ1-1 - TRBV5-6 - CASSLAGMNTEAFF TGTGCCAGCAGCTTGGCGGGTATGAACACTGAAGCTTTCTTT
TRBJ2-5 TRBD1 TRBV14 - CASSPPPGQGSETQYF TGTGCCAGCAGTCCCCCGCCGGGACAGGGTTCGGAGACCCAGTACTTC
TRBJ2-7 - TRBV5-6 - CASSLEARSGEQYF TGTGCCAGCAGCTTAGAGGCTCGGTCGGGAGAGCAGTACTTC
TRBJ2-7 TRBD2 TRBV11-3 once CASSPGWGGRGGDEQYF TGTGCCAGCAGCCCCGGTTGGGGAGGGAGGGGCGGCGACGAGCAGTACTTC
TRBJ1-2 - TRBV7-2 - CASSLENPGAYGYTF TGTGCCAGCAGCTTAGAGAACCCAGGGGCCTATGGCTACACCTTC